This TCR beta chain comes out of a study of blood T cell repertoires in COVID-19 (dated by TCRdb to the early 2020s). With respect to the entire study: Collaborator samples came from the United States, Italy and Spain and covered acute and convalescent phases of COVID-19. The prospective study material was composed of cDNA or gDNA derived from T cells, B-cell-depleted T cells, or PBMCs. The dataset comprised deeply sampled blood TCRbeta repertoires from subjects exposed to, actively infected with, or recovered from COVID-19. A freely available public database, intended as a resource for researchers studying the immune response to SARS-CoV-2, is where the repertoires were released. Samples were obtained from the ongoing ImmuneRACE study (first 160 participants) and from about 1,300 subjects provided by 6 global collaborators. Sample metadata almost always included a de-identified subject ID, COVID-19 status, age in years and sex. Where available, HLA class I and class II types were obtained from metadata supplied by the sample provider rather than from assay-based typing. Study-wide conclusions, independent of this receptor: How much clinical and demographic metadata was included differed by source and by participant, and the metadata was provided uncurated.

TCRbeta CDR3 regions were amplified from genomic DNA using the immunoSEQ Assay, a bias-controlled multiplex PCR. The published analysis was carried out like this. Nucleated cell counts per sample were estimated from amplification of reference gene primers within the assay. Sequence reads were collapsed and filtered to measure the absolute abundance of every unique TCRbeta CDR3 rearrangement. For each sample, productive Simpson clonality was calculated as the square root of Simpson's diversity index over productive rearrangements. Drawn from immuneACCESS, this table holds only the in-frame rearrangements with V and J called that TCRdb kept. Clones are partly lost; checked studies trace under half to an unresolved V gene and leave the rest unexplained. D and trimming come from the DNA, and the V and J calls and clone size come from that table. The sample table contains around 83,000 clones; only one count was recorded for roughly 89% of them. Around 26% of the sample is in the top ten clones.

Each collaborating institution followed its own protocols to collect whole blood in K2EDTA tubes. For TCRbeta analysis, collaborators shipped samples as frozen whole blood, isolated PBMCs, or DNA extracted from either of those sample types. Remarks on this clone: No cognate antigen has been identified for it. No per-base quality is available; no much larger clone lies one base away.

The specimen was peripheral blood. This receptor was obtained from a man between 50 and 59 years old with active or convalescent COVID-19.

The CDR3 is CAISVTFDGGNTEAFF. Read as DNA, the sequence is TGTGCCATCAGTGTTACGTTCGATGGAGGGAACACTGAAGCTTTCTTT. The sequence is built from TRBV10-3 and TRBJ1-1, with the D gene too uncertain to name. Between the V and J ends, shortened by 4 bases and 1 base respectively, the junction contains 16 bases. From the germline V gene, CDR1 is ENHRY and CDR2 is SYGVKD. From its cysteine to its phenylalanine, the CDR3 spans 16 amino acids. Of the read, only the CDR3 DNA is kept; its 48 bases are in frame from base 1.